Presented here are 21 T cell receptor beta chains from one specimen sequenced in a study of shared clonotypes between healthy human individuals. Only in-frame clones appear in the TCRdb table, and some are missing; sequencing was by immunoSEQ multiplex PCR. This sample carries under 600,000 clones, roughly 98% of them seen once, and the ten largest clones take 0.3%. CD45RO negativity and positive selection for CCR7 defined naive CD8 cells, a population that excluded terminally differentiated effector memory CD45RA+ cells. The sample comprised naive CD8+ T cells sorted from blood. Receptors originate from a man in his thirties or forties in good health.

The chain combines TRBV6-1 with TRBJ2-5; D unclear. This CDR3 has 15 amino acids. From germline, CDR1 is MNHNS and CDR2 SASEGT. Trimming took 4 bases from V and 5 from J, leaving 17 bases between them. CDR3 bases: TGTGCCAGCAGTGTAACGGGCGCGGCTCAGGAGACCCAGTACTTC. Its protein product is CASSVTGAAQETQYF.

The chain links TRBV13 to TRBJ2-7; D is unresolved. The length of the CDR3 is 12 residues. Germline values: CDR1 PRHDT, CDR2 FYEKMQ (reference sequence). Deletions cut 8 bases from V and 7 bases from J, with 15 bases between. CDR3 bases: TGTGCCAGCGGGAACAGAGCGAGGGAGCAGTACTTC. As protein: CASGNRAREQYF.

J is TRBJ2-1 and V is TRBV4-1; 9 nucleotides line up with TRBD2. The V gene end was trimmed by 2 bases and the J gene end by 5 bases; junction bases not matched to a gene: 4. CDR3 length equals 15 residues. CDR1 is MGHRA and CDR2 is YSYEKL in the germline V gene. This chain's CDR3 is CASSQSGRYNNEQFF. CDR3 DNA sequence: TGCGCCAGCAGCCAAAGCGGGAGGTATAACAATGAGCAGTTCTTC.

The CDR3 protein is CASSLDRVNQPQHF. CDR3 DNA sequence: TGTGCCAGCAGTTTGGACAGGGTAAATCAGCCCCAGCATTTT. This chain uses TRBV28 with TRBJ1-5; 8 bases fit TRBD1. The V gene's germline CDR1 is MDHEN and CDR2 SYDVKM. Trimming cost V 3 bases and J 4 bases; bases outside gene matches: 2. CDR3 length equals 14 residues.

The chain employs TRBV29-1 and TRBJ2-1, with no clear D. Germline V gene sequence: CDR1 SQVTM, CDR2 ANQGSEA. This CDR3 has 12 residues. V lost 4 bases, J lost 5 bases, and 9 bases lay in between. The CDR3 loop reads CSVGGRDNEQFF. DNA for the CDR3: TGCAGCGTTGGCGGCAGAGACAATGAGCAGTTCTTC.

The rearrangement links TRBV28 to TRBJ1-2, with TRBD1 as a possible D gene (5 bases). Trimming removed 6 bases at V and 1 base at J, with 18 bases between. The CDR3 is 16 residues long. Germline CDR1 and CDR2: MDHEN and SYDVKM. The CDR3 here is CASSPGGRPINYGYTF. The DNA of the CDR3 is TGTGCCAGCAGCCCGGGGGGGAGACCCATTAACTATGGCTACACCTTC.

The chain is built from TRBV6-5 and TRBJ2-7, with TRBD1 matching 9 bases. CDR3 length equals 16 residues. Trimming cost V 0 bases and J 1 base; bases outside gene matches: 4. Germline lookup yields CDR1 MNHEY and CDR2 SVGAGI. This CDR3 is CASSYSKTGGSYEQYF. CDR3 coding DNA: TGTGCCAGCAGTTACTCGAAGACAGGGGGTTCCTACGAGCAGTACTTC.

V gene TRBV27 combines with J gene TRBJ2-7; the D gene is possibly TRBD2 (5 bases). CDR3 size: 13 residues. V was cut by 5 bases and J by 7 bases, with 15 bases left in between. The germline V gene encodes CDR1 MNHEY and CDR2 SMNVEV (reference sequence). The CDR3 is CASSLRTRGEQYF. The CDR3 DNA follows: TGTGCCAGCAGTCTCCGGACTCGCGGGGAGCAGTACTTC.

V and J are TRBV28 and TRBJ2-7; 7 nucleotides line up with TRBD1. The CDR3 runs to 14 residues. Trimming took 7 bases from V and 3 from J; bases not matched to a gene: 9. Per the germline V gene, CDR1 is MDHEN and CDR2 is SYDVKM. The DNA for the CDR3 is TGTGCCAGCAAGCCGGGACAGCTCTACTACGAGCAGTACTTC. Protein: CASKPGQLYYEQYF.

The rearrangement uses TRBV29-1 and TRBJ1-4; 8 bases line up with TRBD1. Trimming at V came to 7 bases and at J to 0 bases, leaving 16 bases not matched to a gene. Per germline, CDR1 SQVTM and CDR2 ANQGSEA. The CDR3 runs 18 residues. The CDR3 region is CSAVGGQGPPATNEKLFF. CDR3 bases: TGCAGCGCAGTAGGTGGACAGGGTCCCCCTGCAACTAATGAAAAACTGTTTTTT.

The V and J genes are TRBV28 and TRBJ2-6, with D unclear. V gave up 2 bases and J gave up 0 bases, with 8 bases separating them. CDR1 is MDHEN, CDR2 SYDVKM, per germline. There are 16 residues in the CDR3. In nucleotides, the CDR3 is TGTGCCAGCAGTTTACGGCTGTTCTCTGGGGCCAACGTCCTGACTTTC. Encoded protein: CASSLRLFSGANVLTF.

The CDR3 loop is CASSQDRGTLAKNIQYF. In nucleotides, the CDR3 is TGCGCCAGCAGCCAAGATAGAGGAACCCTAGCCAAAAACATTCAGTACTTC. This sequence joins TRBV4-3 and TRBJ2-4, with no clear D. V dropped 0 bases and J dropped 0 bases, with 12 bases sitting between them. Germline V lookup: CDR1 LGHNA, CDR2 YSLEER. This CDR3 is 17 amino acids long.

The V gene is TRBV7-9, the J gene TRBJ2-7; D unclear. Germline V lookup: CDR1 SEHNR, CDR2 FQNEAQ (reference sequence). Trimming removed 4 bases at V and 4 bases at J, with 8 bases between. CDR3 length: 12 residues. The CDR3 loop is CASSSSGYEQYF. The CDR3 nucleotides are TGTGCCAGCAGCTCGTCCGGGTACGAGCAGTACTTC.

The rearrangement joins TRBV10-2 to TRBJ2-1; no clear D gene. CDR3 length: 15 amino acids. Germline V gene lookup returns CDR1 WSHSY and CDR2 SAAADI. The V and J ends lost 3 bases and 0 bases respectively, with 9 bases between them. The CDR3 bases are TGCGCCAGCAGTGAAGCTCCGAGCTCCTACAATGAGCAGTTCTTC. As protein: CASSEAPSSYNEQFF.

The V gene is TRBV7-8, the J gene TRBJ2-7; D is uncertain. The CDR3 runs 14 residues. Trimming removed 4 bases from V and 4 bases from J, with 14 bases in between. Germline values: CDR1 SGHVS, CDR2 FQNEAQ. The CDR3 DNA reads TGTGCCAGCAGCTCCACCCGCGAGTATTACGAGCAGTACTTC. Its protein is CASSSTREYYEQYF.

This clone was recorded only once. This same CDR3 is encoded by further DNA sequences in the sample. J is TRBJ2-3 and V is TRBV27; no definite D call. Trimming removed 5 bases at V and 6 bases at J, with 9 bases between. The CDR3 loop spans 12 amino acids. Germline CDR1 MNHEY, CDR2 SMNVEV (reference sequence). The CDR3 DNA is TGTGCCAGCAGTCTACCTCCGGATACGCAGTATTTT. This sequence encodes CASSLPPDTQYF.

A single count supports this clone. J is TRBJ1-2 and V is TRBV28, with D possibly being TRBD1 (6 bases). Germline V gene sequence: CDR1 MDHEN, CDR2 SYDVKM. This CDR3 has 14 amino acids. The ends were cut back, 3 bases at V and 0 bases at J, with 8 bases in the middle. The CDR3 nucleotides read TGTGCCAGCAGTTTGACAGGCCCTAACTATGGCTACACCTTC. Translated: CASSLTGPNYGYTF.

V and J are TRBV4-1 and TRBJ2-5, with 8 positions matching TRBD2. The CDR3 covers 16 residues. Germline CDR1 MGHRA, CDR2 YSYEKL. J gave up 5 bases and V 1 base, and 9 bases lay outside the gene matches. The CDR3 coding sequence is TGCGCCAGCAGCCAAGTGGCCGGGAGGGATAGGGAGACCCAGTACTTC. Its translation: CASSQVAGRDRETQYF.

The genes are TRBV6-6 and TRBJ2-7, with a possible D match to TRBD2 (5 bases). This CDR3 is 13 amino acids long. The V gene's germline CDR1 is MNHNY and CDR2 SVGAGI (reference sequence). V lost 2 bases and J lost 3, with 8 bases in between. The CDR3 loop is CASSYDRDYEQYF. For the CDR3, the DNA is TGTGCCAGCAGTTACGATCGGGACTACGAGCAGTACTTC.

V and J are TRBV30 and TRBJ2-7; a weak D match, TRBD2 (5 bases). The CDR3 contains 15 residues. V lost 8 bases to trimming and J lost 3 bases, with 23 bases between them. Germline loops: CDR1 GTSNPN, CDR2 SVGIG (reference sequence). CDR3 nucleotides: TGTGCCGGAACATTAACGCTAGCAGACTACTACGAGCAGTACTTC. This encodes CAGTLTLADYYEQYF.

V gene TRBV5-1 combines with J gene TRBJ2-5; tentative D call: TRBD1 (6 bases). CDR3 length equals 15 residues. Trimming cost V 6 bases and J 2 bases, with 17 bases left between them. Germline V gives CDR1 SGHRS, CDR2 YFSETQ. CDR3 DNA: TGCGCCAGCAACGCAGGGGATTTGAGGCAAGAGACCCAGTACTTC. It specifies CASNAGDLRQETQYF.